The 8 T cell receptor beta chains listed next were all sequenced from one sample in a study of CD8+CD57+ T cells in acquired aplastic anemia. Profiles of TCR beta VDJ and CDR3 were generated from a genomic DNA template. MiXCR, applied by TCRdb to the reads, yields one record per CDR3 protein. The sample comprises some 220,000 distinct CDR3 sequences, 34% of which are singletons, and 0.9% to 1.2% rests with the top ten. The sequenced sample was sorted CD4+, CD8+, or CD8+CD57+ T cells (not recorded which) from PBMCs. The receptor source for this set is a human donor in good health, serving as a control.

This clonotype was seen many times. V usage is TRBV12-3 or TRBV12-4 and J usage is TRBJ2-3; D remains unclear. The V end was cut by 6 bases, the J end by 5 bases, with 9 bases between. The CDR3 consists of 12 residues. DNA of the CDR3: TGTGCCAGCAGCCTACTGAGAGATACGCAGTATTTT. This encodes CASSLLRDTQYF.

The table lists this clonotype with a few counts. This chain uses TRBV11-1 with TRBJ2-1; 10 positions match TRBD2. CDR3 size: 18 residues. The trim removed 2 bases at V and 4 bases at J, leaving 11 bases unmatched. Germline values: CDR1 SGHAT, CDR2 FQDESV (reference sequence). CDR3 protein: CASSLRLAGVTIYNEQFF. In DNA, the CDR3 is TGTGCCAGCAGCTTAAGGCTAGCGGGGGTCACTATTTACAATGAGCAGTTCTTC.

This chain joins TRBV12-3 or TRBV12-4 and TRBJ1-1; no definite D call. V was trimmed by 5 bases and J by 0 bases, leaving 16 bases between them. The CDR3 has 16 amino acids. The CDR3 DNA follows: TGTGCCAGCAGTCCGGTTGGGTACGGCCTGAACACTGAAGCTTTCTTT. The encoded protein is CASSPVGYGLNTEAFF.

As regards this clonotype: This may stem from a read error, because a much larger clone lies one nucleotide away. The gene calls are TRBV5-1 and TRBJ2-7; D not certain. The end of the DNA aligns better with TRBJ2-1, so the J call may be wrong. The CDR3 length is 16 residues. Germline V gene data show CDR1 as SGHRS and CDR2 as YFSETQ. The DNA of the CDR3 is TGCGCCAGCAGCCCTTTCCCGGAACAGCGATACAATGAGCAGTTCTTC. Protein: CASSPFPEQRYNEQFF.

This clonotype was recorded many times. The J gene is TRBJ1-4, the V gene TRBV7-2, with 7 bases that match TRBD1. The CDR3 runs to 15 residues. Germline lookup yields CDR1 SGHTA and CDR2 FQGNSA. With V trimmed by 0 bases and J by 7 bases, 5 bases remained unmatched. As DNA, the CDR3 is TGTGCCAGCAGCTTAGCGCAGGGGGGGACTGAAAAACTGTTTTTT. This translates into CASSLAQGGTEKLFF.

This clonotype has ten or more counts. V gene TRBV10-3 combines with J gene TRBJ2-1; TRBD2 agrees at 10 bases. The V segment lost 2 bases and the J segment 8 bases; nucleotides outside the gene matches: 15. This CDR3 contains 18 residues. CDR1 and CDR2 (germline): ENHRY, SYGVKD. CDR3 nucleotide sequence: TGTGCCATCAGTGAGCCACAGAGGACTAGCGGATTAGTCGATGAGCAGTTCTTC. Translation gives CAISEPQRTSGLVDEQFF.

Points on this clonotype: The conserved phenylalanine or tryptophan normally closing the CDR3 is absent here, so this likely arose from a read error. No DNA is shown, since the ends of the CDR3 on it are uncertain; the CDR3 is the one TCRdb lists. The chain is built from TRBV15 and TRBJ1-2; the table calls TRBD1, which could not be checked here. The CDR3 totals 8 residues, both ends included. Germline V lookup: CDR1 LNHNV, CDR2 YYDKDF (reference sequence). CDR3 amino acids: CATSTPLS.

V and J are TRBV11-2 and TRBJ2-3, with TRBD2 matching 10 bases. This CDR3 is 17 amino acids long. Trimming at V came to 4 bases and at J to 3 bases, leaving 10 bases not matched to a gene. CDR1 is SGHAT and CDR2 is FQNNGV in the germline V gene. The CDR3 reads CASSSSRLAGSTDTQYF. The CDR3 nucleotides are TGTGCCAGCAGCTCCTCGCGACTAGCGGGCTCGACAGATACGCAGTATTTT.